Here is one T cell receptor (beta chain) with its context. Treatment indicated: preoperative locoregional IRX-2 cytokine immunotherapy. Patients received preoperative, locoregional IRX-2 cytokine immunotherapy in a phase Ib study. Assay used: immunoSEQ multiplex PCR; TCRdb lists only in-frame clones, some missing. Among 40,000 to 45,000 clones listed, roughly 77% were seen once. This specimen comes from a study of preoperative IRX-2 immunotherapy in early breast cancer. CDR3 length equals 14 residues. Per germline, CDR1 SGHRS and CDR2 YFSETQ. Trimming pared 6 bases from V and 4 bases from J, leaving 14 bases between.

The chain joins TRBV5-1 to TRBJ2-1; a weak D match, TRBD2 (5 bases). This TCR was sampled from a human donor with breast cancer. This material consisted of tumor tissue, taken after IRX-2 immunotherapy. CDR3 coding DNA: TGCGCCAGCAAGGACGGCGGAGGATACAATGAGCAGTTCTTC. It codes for CASKDGGGYNEQFF.